The clone carrying this T cell receptor beta chain was counted once. In blood CD8+ and CD4+ T cells, TCR beta underwent sequencing. These data come from a study of CD8 T cells in Susac syndrome. Germline CDR1 is SGHRS and CDR2 is YFSETQ. V trimming: 4 bases; J trimming: 4 bases; junction bases outside the gene matches: 8. The CDR3 is 15 amino acids. Random-hexamer reverse transcription was applied to about 0.45 to 1 ug RNA. An immunoSEQ multiplex PCR amplified TCR beta CDR3 over 54 Vbeta and 13 Jbeta. One entry per CDR3 protein, called by TCRdb with MiXCR from the immunoSEQ multiplex PCR reads. Here the sample spans approximately 230,000 distinct CDR3 sequences, over 85% being singletons.

The receptor was derived from a human donor with multiple sclerosis. This sequence joins TRBV5-1 and TRBJ2-1, with 7 bases fitting TRBD1. Sequencing used CD4+ T cells from PBMCs. This CDR3 reads CASSKAGTEYNEQFF. The CDR3 coding sequence is TGCGCCAGCAGCAAGGCCGGGACAGAGTACAATGAGCAGTTCTTC. The whole variable domain, remainder taken from reference TRBV5-1 and TRBJ2-1, is KAGVTQTPRYLIKTRGQQVTLSCSPISGHRSVSWYQQTPGQGLQFLFEYFSETQRNKGNFPGRFSGRQFSNSRSEMNVSTLELGDSALYLCASSKAGTEYNEQFFGPGTRLTVL.